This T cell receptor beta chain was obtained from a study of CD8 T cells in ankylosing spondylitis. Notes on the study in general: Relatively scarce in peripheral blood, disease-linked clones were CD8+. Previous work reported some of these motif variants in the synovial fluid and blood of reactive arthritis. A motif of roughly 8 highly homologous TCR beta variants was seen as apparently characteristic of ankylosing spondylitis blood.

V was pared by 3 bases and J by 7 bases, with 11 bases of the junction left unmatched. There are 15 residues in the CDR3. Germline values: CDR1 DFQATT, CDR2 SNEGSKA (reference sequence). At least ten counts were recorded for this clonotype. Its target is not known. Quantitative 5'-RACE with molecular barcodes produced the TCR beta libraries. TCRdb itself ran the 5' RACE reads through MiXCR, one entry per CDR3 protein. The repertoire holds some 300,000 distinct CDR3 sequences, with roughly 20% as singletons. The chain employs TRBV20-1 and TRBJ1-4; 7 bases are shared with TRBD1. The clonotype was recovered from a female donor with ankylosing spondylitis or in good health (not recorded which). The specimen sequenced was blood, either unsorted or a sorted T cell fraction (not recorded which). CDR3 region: CSASPVDRDAEKLFF. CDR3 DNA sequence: TGCAGTGCTAGTCCAGTAGACAGGGATGCTGAAAAACTGTTTTTT.